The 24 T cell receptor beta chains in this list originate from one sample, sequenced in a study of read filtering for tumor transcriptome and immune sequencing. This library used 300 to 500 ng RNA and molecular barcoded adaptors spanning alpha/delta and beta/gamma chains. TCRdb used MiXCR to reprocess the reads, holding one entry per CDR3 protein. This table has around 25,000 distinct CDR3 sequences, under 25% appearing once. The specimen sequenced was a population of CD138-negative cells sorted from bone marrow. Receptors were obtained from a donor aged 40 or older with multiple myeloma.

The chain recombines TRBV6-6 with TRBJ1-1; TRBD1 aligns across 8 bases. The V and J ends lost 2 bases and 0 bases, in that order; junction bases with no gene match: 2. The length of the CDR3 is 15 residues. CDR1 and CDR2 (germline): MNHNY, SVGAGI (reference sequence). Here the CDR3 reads CASSYPGGLNTEAFF. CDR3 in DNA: TGTGCCAGCAGTTACCCAGGGGGCTTGAACACTGAAGCTTTCTTT.

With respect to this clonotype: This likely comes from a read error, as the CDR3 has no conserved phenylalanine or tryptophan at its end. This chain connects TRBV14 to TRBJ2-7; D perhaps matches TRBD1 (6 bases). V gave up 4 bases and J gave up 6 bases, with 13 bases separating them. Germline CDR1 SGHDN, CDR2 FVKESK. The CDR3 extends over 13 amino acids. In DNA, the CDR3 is TGTGCCAGCAGCCTCACAGGGATCTCCGAGCAGTACCTC. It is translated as CASSLTGISEQYL.

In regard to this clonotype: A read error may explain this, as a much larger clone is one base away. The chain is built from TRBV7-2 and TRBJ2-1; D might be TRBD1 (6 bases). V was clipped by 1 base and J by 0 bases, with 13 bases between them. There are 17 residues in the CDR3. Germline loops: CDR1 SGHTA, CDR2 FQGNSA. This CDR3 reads CASSLGPQGFSYNEQFF. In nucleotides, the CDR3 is TGTGCCAGCAGCTTAGGACCACAGGGATTCTCCTACAATGAGCAGTTCTTC. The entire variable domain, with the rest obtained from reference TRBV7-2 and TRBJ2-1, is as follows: GAGVSQSPSNKVTEKGKDVELRCDPISGHTALYWYRQSLGQGLEFLIYFQGNSAPDKSGLPSDRFSAERTGGSVSTLTIQRTQQEDSAVYLCASSLGPQGFSYNEQFFGPGTRLTVL.

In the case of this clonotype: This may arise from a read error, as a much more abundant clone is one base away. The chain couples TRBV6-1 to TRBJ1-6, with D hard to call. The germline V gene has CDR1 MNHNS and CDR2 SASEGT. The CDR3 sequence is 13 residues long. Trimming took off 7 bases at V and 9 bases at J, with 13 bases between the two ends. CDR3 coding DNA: TGTGCCAGCACCGAGGTTCTGATTTCACCCCTCCACTTT. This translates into CASTEVLISPLHF.

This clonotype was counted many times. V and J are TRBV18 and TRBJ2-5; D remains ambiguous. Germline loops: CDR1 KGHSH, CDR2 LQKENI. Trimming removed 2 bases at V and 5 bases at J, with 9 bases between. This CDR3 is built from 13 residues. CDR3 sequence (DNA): TGTGCCAGCTCACCAGGCAGGTCGGAGACCCAGTACTTC. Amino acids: CASSPGRSETQYF.

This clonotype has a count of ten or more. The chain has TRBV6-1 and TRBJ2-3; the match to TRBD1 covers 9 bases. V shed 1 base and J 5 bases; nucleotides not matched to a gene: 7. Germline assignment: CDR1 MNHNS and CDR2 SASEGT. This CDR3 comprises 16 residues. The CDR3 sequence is CASSEGGTGYKDTQYF. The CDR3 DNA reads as TGTGCCAGCAGTGAAGGCGGGACAGGGTACAAAGATACGCAGTATTTT.

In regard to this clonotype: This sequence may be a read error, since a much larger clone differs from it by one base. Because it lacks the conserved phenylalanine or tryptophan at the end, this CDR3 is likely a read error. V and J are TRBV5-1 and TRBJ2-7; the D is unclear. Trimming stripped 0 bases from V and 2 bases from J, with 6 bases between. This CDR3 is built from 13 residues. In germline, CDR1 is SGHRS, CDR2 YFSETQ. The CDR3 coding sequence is TGCGCCAGCAGCTTGGAACCAACCTACGAGCAGTACCTC. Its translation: CASSLEPTYEQYL.

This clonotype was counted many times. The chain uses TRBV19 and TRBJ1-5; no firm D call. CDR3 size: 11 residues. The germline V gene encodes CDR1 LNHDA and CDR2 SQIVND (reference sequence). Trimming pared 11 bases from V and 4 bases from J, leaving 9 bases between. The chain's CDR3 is CAGGVNQPQHF. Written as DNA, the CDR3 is TGTGCCGGCGGGGTGAATCAGCCCCAGCATTTT.

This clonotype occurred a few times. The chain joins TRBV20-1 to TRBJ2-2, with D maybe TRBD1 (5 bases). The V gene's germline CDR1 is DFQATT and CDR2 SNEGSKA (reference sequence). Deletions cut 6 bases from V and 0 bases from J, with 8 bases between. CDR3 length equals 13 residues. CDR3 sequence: CSAADTNTGELFF. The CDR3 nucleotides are TGCAGTGCCGCGGACACGAACACCGGGGAGCTGTTTTTT.

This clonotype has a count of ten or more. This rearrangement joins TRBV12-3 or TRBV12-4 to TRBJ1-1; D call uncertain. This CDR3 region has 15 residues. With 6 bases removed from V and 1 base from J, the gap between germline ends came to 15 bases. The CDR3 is CASRPSGRENTEAFF. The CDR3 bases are TGTGCCAGCAGACCAAGCGGACGGGAGAACACTGAAGCTTTCTTT.

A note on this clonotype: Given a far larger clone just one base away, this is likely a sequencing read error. The DNA for the CDR3 is TGTGCCAGCAGCTTGGGACTACTAAGGGATGAGCAGTTCTTC. Its protein product is CASSLGLLRDEQFF. The V gene is TRBV7-9, the J gene TRBJ2-1; 7 bases map to TRBD2. The ends lost 3 bases at V and 8 bases at J; junction bases unmatched: 7. CDR1 SEHNR and CDR2 FQNEAQ come from the germline V gene (reference sequence). The CDR3 covers 14 residues.

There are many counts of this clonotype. In DNA form, the CDR3 reads TGCGCCAGCAGCCAGACAGTTAACTATGGCTACACCTTC. Its protein is CASSQTVNYGYTF. The gene calls are TRBV5-1 and TRBJ1-2; possibly TRBD1 for D (5 bases). Trimming cost V 4 bases and J 1 base, with 8 bases left between them. Germline CDR1 and CDR2: SGHRS and YFSETQ. The CDR3 length is 13 residues.

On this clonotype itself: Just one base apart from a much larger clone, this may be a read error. Here the CDR3 DNA reads TGTGCCGGCAGCTCTGGACCGAACACTGAAGCTTTCTTT. It is translated as CAGSSGPNTEAFF. The chain recombines TRBV7-3 with TRBJ1-1, with D unclear. CDR3 length: 13 amino acids. Germline CDR1 is SGHTA and CDR2 is FQGTGA.

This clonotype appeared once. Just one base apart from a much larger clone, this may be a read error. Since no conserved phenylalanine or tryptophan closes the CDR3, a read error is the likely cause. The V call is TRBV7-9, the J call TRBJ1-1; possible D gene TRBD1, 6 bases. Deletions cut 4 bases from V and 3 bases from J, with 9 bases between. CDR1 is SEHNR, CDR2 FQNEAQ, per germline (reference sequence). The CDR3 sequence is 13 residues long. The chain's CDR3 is CASSSYRDTEAFS. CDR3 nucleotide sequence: TGTGCCAGCAGCTCATACAGGGACACTGAAGCTTTCTCT.

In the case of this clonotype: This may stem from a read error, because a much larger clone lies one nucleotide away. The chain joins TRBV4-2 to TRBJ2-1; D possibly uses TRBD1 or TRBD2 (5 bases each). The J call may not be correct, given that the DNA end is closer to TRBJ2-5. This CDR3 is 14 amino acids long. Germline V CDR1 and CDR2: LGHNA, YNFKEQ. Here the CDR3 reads CASSLGAVQETQYF. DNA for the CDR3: TGTGCCAGCAGCCTCGGGGCAGTACAAGAGACCCAGTACTTC.

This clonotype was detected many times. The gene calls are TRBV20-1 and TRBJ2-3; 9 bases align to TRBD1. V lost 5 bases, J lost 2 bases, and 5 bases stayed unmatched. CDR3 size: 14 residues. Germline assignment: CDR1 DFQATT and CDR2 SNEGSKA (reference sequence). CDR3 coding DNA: TGCAGTGCTGGCGGACAGGGGAACACAGATACGCAGTATTTT. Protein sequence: CSAGGQGNTDTQYF.

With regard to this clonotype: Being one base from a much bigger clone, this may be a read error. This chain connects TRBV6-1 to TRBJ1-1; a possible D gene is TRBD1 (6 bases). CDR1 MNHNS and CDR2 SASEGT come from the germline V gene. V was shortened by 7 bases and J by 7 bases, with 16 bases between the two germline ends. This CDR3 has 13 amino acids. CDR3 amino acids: CASTGQGRGEAFF. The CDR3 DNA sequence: TGTGCCAGCACTGGTCAGGGGCGGGGTGAAGCTTTCTTT.

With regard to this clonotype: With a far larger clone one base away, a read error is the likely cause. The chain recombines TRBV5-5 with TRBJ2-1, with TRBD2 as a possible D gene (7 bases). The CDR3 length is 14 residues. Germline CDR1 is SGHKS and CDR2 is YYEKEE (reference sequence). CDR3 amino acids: CAGRRGGSYNEQFF. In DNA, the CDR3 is TGTGCCGGCAGGAGGGGGGGGAGCTACAATGAGCAGTTCTTC.

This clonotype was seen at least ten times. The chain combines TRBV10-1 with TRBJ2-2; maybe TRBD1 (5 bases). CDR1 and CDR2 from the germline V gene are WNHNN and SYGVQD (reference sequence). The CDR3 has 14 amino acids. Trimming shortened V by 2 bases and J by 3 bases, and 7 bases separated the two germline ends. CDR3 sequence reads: CASSEDSYTGELFF. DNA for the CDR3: TGCGCCAGCAGTGAGGACAGCTACACCGGGGAGCTGTTTTTT.

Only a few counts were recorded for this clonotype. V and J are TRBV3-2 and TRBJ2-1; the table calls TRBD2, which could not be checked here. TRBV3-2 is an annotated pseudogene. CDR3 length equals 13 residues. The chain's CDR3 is CASSGRTSDRQFF. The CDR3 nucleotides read TGTGCCAGCAGCGGACGGACTAGCGATAGGCAGTTCTTC.

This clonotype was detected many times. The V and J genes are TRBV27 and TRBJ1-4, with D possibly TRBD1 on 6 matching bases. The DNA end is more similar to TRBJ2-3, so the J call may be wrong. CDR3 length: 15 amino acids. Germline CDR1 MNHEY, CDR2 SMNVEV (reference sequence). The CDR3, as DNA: TGTGCCAGCACCGGGTTGTCAGGGGACGGTGATACGCAGTATTTT. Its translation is CASTGLSGDGDTQYF.

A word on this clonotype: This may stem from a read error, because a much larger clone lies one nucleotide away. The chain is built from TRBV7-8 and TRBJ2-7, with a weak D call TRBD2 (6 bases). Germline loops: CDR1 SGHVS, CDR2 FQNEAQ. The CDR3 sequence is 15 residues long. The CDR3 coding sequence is TGTGCCAGCAGCTTACGACCGATGAAGGACTACGGGCAGTACTTC. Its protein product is CASSLRPMKDYGQYF. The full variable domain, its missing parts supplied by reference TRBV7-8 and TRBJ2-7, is GAGVSQSPRYKVAKRGQDVALRCDPISGHVSLFWYQQALGQGPEFLTYFQNEAQLDKSGLPSDRFFAERPEGSVSTLKIQRTQQEDSAVYLCASSLRPMKDYGQYFGPGTRLTVT.

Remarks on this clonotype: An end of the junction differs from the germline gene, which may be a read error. The CDR3 protein is CPSSDTGTYNEQFF. CDR3 in DNA: TGTCCCAGCAGTGACACGGGAACCTACAATGAGCAGTTCTTC. The chain is built from TRBV25-1 and TRBJ2-1; D possibly corresponds to TRBD2 (5 bases). There are 14 residues in the CDR3. From germline, CDR1 is MGHDK and CDR2 SYGVNS.

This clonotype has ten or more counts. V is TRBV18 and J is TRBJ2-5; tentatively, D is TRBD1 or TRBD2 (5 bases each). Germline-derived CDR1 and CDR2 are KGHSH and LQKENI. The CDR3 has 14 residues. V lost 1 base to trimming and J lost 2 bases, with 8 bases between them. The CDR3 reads CASSPQGRQETQYF. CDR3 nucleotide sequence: TGTGCCAGCTCACCACAGGGACGGCAAGAGACCCAGTACTTC.